Following are 28 T cell receptor beta chains from one sample sequenced in a study of T cell clonality in common variable immunodeficiency. TCRdb's table, derived via immunoSEQ multiplex PCR, lists solely in-frame clones and lacks some. The specimen gives tens of thousands of clones without singletons; the ten biggest hold more than 1.5%. The sample was peripheral blood mononuclear cells. Receptor source: a person aged 18 to 75 in good health.

This clone was seen ten or more times. The CDR3 is cut off 3 residues early in the read; its end comes from the germline J gene. The rearrangement joins TRBV19 to TRBJ2-7; possibly TRBD2 for D (6 bases). Germline lookup yields CDR1 LNHDA and CDR2 SQIVND (reference sequence). V was clipped by 3 bases and J by 2 bases, with 14 bases between them. The CDR3 extends over 15 amino acids. The CDR3 bases that were read are TGTGCCAGTAGTATCGGTGGAGGGCGAACCTACGAG. Its protein is CASSIGGGRTYE. The complete CDR3 sequence is CASSIGGGRTYEQYF.

This clone has ten or more counts. The read terminates 3 residues ahead of where the CDR3 ends, so the germline J gene completes it. The chain is built from TRBV19 and TRBJ2-5; the D gene is possibly TRBD1 (6 bases). The CDR3 has 15 amino acids. Germline V gives CDR1 LNHDA, CDR2 SQIVND (reference sequence). With 3 bases removed from V and 2 bases from J, the gap between germline ends came to 13 bases. Incomplete CDR3 DNA: TGTGCCAGTAGTATTGTGGGGGCCCAGCAAGAGACC. Protein product: CASSIVGAQQET. The entire CDR3 is CASSIVGAQQETQYF.

This clone was seen many times. The read stops 3 residues short of the end of the CDR3; the missing end is completed from the germline J gene. The genes are TRBV6-2 or TRBV6-3 and TRBJ2-1; TRBD1 matches at 7 bases. This CDR3 contains 15 residues. CDR1 and CDR2 (germline): MNHEY, SVGEGT. Trimming cost V 5 bases and J 6 bases; bases outside gene matches: 10. The CDR3 bases that were read are TGTGCCAGCAGTCCCGGAGAACAGGGGTTCAATGAG. This sequence encodes CASSPGEQGFNE. The full CDR3 reads CASSPGEQGFNEQFF.

Concerning this clone: With the read ending 3 residues before the CDR3 end, the germline J gene is used to fill in that end. V is TRBV7-8 and J is TRBJ1-1, with 7 bases that match TRBD1. The CDR3 is made up of 15 amino acids. Losses at the gene ends were 1 base for V and 4 bases for J; bases not matched to a gene: 6. Germline lookup yields CDR1 SGHVS and CDR2 FQNEAQ. CDR3 DNA, as far as it was read: TGTGCCAGCAGCTTAGGCGACAGGGCGAGCACTGAA. Translation: CASSLGDRASTE. The CDR3, in full, reads CASSLGDRASTEAFF.

This clone was picked up many times. The read gets to within 3 residues of the CDR3 end, and the germline J gene fills in the rest. The chain recombines TRBV11-2 with TRBJ1-1; no clear D gene. Germline V gene data show CDR1 as SGHAT and CDR2 as FQNNGV. The CDR3 has 12 residues. The V and J ends lost 2 bases and 5 bases respectively, with 6 bases between them. The CDR3 is CASSLSGTEAFF. The sequenced CDR3 bases are TGTGCCAGCAGCTTATCGGGGACTGAA.

This clone was seen repeatedly, ten times or more. The read ends 3 residues before the CDR3 terminus; that terminus is restored from the germline J gene. V gene TRBV10-1 combines with J gene TRBJ1-6; D not resolved. The length of the CDR3 is 13 residues. V was clipped by 3 bases and J by 10 bases, with 10 bases between them. Germline V gene lookup returns CDR1 WNHNN and CDR2 SYGVQD (reference sequence). The chain's CDR3 is CASSDTVTSPLHF. Incomplete CDR3 DNA: TGCGCCAGCAGTGACACTGTAACCTCACCC.

The table lists this clone with many counts. The CDR3 goes on 3 residues after the read ends, and that part is filled in from the germline J gene. The chain is built from TRBV7-2 and TRBJ1-1, with a possible D match to TRBD1 (6 bases). The CDR3 covers 14 residues. The germline V gene has CDR1 SGHTA and CDR2 FQGNSA. V dropped 5 bases and J dropped 5 bases, with 15 bases sitting between them. The CDR3 loop is CASSRSGGRTEAFF. CDR3 DNA, as far as it was read: TGTGCCAGCAGCCGTTCGGGGGGCAGAACTGAA.

This clone was counted a few times. The CDR3 end is not reached by the read, which stops 3 residues before it; the germline J gene fills it in. The same CDR3 arises from other DNA sequences in this sample as well. This chain joins TRBV19 and TRBJ1-3; 8 nucleotides match TRBD1. The CDR3 spans 12 residues. Unmatched junction bases numbered 2, after V lost 9 bases and J lost 4 bases. The germline V gene has CDR1 LNHDA and CDR2 SQIVND (reference sequence). Partial CDR3 DNA: TGTGCCAGCGGACAGGGAGGAAACACC. It specifies CASGQGGNT. The whole CDR3 protein reads CASGQGGNTIYF.

On this clone: The CDR3 is cut off 3 residues early in the read; its end comes from the germline J gene. The chain uses TRBV7-6 and TRBJ1-1; TRBD1 matches at 8 bases. The V gene end was trimmed by 5 bases and the J gene end by 0 bases; junction bases not matched to a gene: 5. The CDR3 extends over 15 amino acids. From germline, CDR1 is SGHVS and CDR2 FNYEAQ. CDR3 sequence reads: CASSDRQGMNTEAFF. The sequenced CDR3 bases are TGTGCCAGCAGCGATAGACAGGGGATGAACACTGAA.

This clone was counted ten times or more. The DNA ends 3 residues before the CDR3 does, and the rest of the CDR3 is filled in from the germline J gene. The chain recombines TRBV10-3 with TRBJ2-1; 9 bases line up with TRBD2. In germline, CDR1 is ENHRY, CDR2 SYGVKD. The V segment lost 9 bases and the J segment 5 bases; nucleotides outside the gene matches: 8. This CDR3 is built from 14 residues. The CDR3 region is CAIDSTSGNNEQFF. CDR3 DNA, as far as it was read: TGTGCCATAGATTCGACTAGCGGTAACAATGAG.

This clone has a count of ten or more. The sequenced fragment ends 3 residues before the CDR3 boundary, so the rest is inferred from the germline J gene. The V call is TRBV20-1, the J call TRBJ1-6; 9 nucleotides match TRBD1. V lost 2 bases, J lost 9 bases, and 8 bases stayed unmatched. This CDR3 is built from 15 residues. From germline, CDR1 is DFQATT and CDR2 SNEGSKA (reference sequence). The part of the CDR3 DNA that was read is TGCAGTGCTAGATTGAACGGACAGGGGTTTTCACCC. Translation: CSARLNGQGFSP. The complete CDR3 protein is CSARLNGQGFSPLHF.

This clone was counted ten times or more. The read ends 3 residues before the CDR3 terminus; that terminus is restored from the germline J gene. The chain is built from TRBV2 and TRBJ1-5; D is undetermined. Germline lookup yields CDR1 SNHLY and CDR2 FYNNEI. V gave up 1 base and J gave up 7 bases, with 8 bases separating them. The CDR3 extends over 13 amino acids. CDR3 DNA (partial): TGTGCCAGCAGTGAAGAAGGTGGCCAGCCC. It encodes CASSEEGGQP. The complete CDR3 reads CASSEEGGQPQHF.

This clone was counted at least ten times. The read ends 3 residues early relative to the CDR3; the germline J gene fills the gap. The chain combines TRBV20-1 with TRBJ2-1; 8 nucleotides match TRBD2. Germline lookup yields CDR1 DFQATT and CDR2 SNEGSKA (reference sequence). The CDR3 is 17 residues long. With V trimmed by 1 base and J by 2 bases, 10 bases remained unmatched. CDR3 region: CSARGESGRVTYNEQFF. The sequenced part of the CDR3 DNA is TGCAGTGCTAGAGGTGAAAGCGGGAGAGTCACCTACAATGAG.

This clone was observed many times. Read coverage stops 3 residues before the CDR3 terminus; the germline J gene supplies the remainder. V gene TRBV12-5 combines with J gene TRBJ2-1; 7 positions match TRBD2. CDR3 length: 14 residues. Germline lookup yields CDR1 LGHNT and CDR2 FRNRAP. Trimming cost V 1 base and J 8 bases; bases outside gene matches: 5. The CDR3 sequence is CASGLGGRDYEQFF. The sequenced part of the CDR3 DNA is TGTGCTAGTGGTTTGGGGGGGAGGGACTATGAG. The full variable domain, with the rest looked up from reference TRBV12-5 and TRBJ2-1, is DARVTQTPRHKVTEMGQEVTMRCQPILGHNTVFWYRQTMMQGLELLAYFRNRAPLDDSGMPKDRFSAEMPDATLATLKIQPSEPRDSAVYFCASGLGGRDYEQFFGPGTRLTVL.

At least ten counts were recorded for this clone. CDR3 DNA, as far as it was read: TGTGCCTGGGAGGTGGGGGCTAGCACAGATACG. Its translation: CAWEVGASTDT. The CDR3 as a whole reads CAWEVGASTDTQYF. The J gene is TRBJ2-3, the V gene TRBV30, with D possibly TRBD1 on 6 matching bases. From the germline J gene comes the end of the CDR3, since the read stops 3 residues before it. The CDR3 covers 14 residues. Germline lookup yields CDR1 GTSNPN and CDR2 SVGIG (reference sequence). V was pared by 5 bases and J by 0 bases, with 12 bases between.

This clone was seen a few times. With the read ending 3 residues before the CDR3 end, the germline J gene is used to fill in that end. The chain joins TRBV6-2 or TRBV6-3 to TRBJ2-2; TRBD1 matches 8 bases. This CDR3 spans 14 amino acids. Germline V gene data show CDR1 as MNHEY and CDR2 as SVGEGT. The CDR3 here is CASSYSWGQEKLFF. Partial CDR3 DNA: TGTGCCAGCAGTTACTCTTGGGGACAGGAGAAG.

This clone was counted at least ten times. A much larger clone differs from this one at a single base, so this may be a read error. The read gets to within 3 residues of the CDR3 end, and the germline J gene fills in the rest. The chain joins TRBV19 to TRBJ2-2; TRBD2 matches 11 bases. The CDR3 has 16 residues. CDR1 is LNHDA, CDR2 SQIVND, per germline (reference sequence). The part of the CDR3 DNA that was read is TGTGCCAGTGCACTAGCGGGAGTATCTGGGGCCAACGTG. This sequence encodes CASALAGVSGANV. The whole CDR3 sequence is CASALAGVSGANVLFF.

This clone was seen a few times. The CDR3 goes on 3 residues after the read ends, and that part is filled in from the germline J gene. The chain uses TRBV19 and TRBJ1-2; the match to TRBD1 covers 7 bases. CDR3 length: 14 residues. Germline values: CDR1 LNHDA, CDR2 SQIVND (reference sequence). The CDR3 reads CASSIQGGTDTYTF. CDR3 DNA (partial): TGTGCCAGTAGTATACAGGGAGGGACAGATACC.

This clone was seen at least ten times. The read ends 3 residues early relative to the CDR3; the germline J gene fills the gap. V usage is TRBV13 and J usage is TRBJ2-5; maybe TRBD1 (5 bases). Looked up from germline, CDR1 is PRHDT and CDR2 is FYEKMQ (reference sequence). CDR3 length: 14 amino acids. Trimming removed 4 bases from V and 4 bases from J, with 13 bases in between. The CDR3 here is CASSSSDRAETQYF. The sequenced CDR3 bases are TGTGCCAGCAGCTCTTCCGACAGAGCAGAGACC.

At least ten counts were recorded for this clone. The CDR3 end is not reached by the read, which stops 3 residues before it; the germline J gene fills it in. The chain joins TRBV6-1 to TRBJ1-5; D is perhaps TRBD1 (6 bases). From germline, CDR1 is MNHNS and CDR2 SASEGT. V gave up 2 bases and J gave up 5 bases, with 13 bases separating them. The CDR3 has 15 residues. CDR3 region: CASSELRQGYQPQHF. CDR3 bases read: TGTGCCAGCAGTGAATTACGGCAGGGGTATCAGCCC.

This clone came up a few times. The CDR3 extends 3 residues past the end of the read, so its final part is completed from the germline J gene. This rearrangement joins TRBV2 to TRBJ2-2; 14 positions agree with TRBD2. V lost 4 bases to trimming and J lost 4 bases; unmatched junction nucleotides: 5. Per germline, CDR1 SNHLY and CDR2 FYNNEI. This CDR3 is 17 amino acids long. The CDR3 is CASSGLAGGPRTGELFF. CDR3 bases read: TGTGCCAGCAGTGGACTAGCGGGAGGGCCTCGCACCGGGGAG.

At least ten counts were recorded for this clone. The read ends 3 residues before the CDR3 terminus; that terminus is restored from the germline J gene. The same CDR3 is also encoded by other DNA sequences in this sample. The J gene is TRBJ2-7, the V gene TRBV19, with TRBD2 matching over 10 bases. J gave up 2 bases and V 5 bases, and 3 bases lay outside the gene matches. Germline CDR1 is LNHDA and CDR2 is SQIVND (reference sequence). There are 14 residues in the CDR3. CDR3 bases read: TGTGCCAGTAGTTCCGGACTAGCGGCCTACGAG. Amino acids: CASSSGLAAYE. The CDR3 in full is CASSSGLAAYEQYF.

In its sample, this clone was seen a few times. CDR3 residues: CASSSLTSGIVDTYTF. Incomplete CDR3 DNA: TGTGCCAGCAGCTCCCTGACTAGCGGGATAGTAGATACC. The J gene is TRBJ1-2, the V gene TRBV7-3; D not certain. The read comes to an end 3 residues before the CDR3 does, leaving the germline J gene to fill in the end. This CDR3 contains 16 residues. The germline V gene encodes CDR1 SGHTA and CDR2 FQGTGA.

This clone was recorded many times. CDR3 DNA (partial): TGCAGTGCTAGCCTCAACAGGGGTGGC. Amino acid sequence: CSASLNRGG. The CDR3 reads in full as CSASLNRGGYTF. The chain joins TRBV20-1 to TRBJ1-2; TRBD1 agrees at 7 bases. The sequenced fragment ends 3 residues before the CDR3 boundary, so the rest is inferred from the germline J gene. Germline loops: CDR1 DFQATT, CDR2 SNEGSKA (reference sequence). The length of the CDR3 is 12 residues. The V gene end was trimmed by 3 bases and the J gene end by 7 bases; junction bases not matched to a gene: 5.

The sample holds many counts of this clone. The missing CDR3 end, 3 residues past where the read stops, is filled in from the germline J gene. The rearrangement links TRBV20-1 to TRBJ1-2, with D unclear. The CDR3 runs to 13 residues. V was trimmed by 3 bases and J by 2 bases, leaving 10 bases between them. The germline V gene has CDR1 DFQATT and CDR2 SNEGSKA (reference sequence). CDR3 bases read: TGCAGTGCTAGTTCCCTGCGGAACTATGGC. As protein: CSASSLRNYG. The CDR3 in full is CSASSLRNYGYTF.

This clone was picked up many times. The read ends 3 residues early relative to the CDR3; the germline J gene fills the gap. The genes are TRBV13 and TRBJ2-1; D remains unclear. CDR1 is PRHDT, CDR2 FYEKMQ, per germline (reference sequence). This CDR3 spans 14 amino acids. Trimming took 2 bases from V and 6 from J, leaving 11 bases between them. CDR3 residues: CASSLKPSGNEQFF. CDR3 bases read: TGTGCCAGCAGCTTAAAGCCTTCGGGCAATGAG.

This clone was observed a few times. Read data end 3 residues before the CDR3 end; the end is taken from the germline J gene. The chain combines TRBV20-1 with TRBJ2-7, with 7 bases matching TRBD2. V lost 3 bases to trimming and J lost 2 bases; unmatched junction nucleotides: 1. The CDR3 covers 12 residues. CDR1 is DFQATT, CDR2 SNEGSKA, per germline (reference sequence). CDR3 bases read: TGCAGTGCTAGGGGGGGGGCCTACGAG. This codes for CSARGGAYE. The CDR3, in full, reads CSARGGAYEQYF.

The table lists this clone with many counts. The read comes to an end 3 residues before the CDR3 does, leaving the germline J gene to fill in the end. The chain uses TRBV7-8 and TRBJ2-1; 7 bases match TRBD1. J gave up 2 bases and V 5 bases, and 3 bases lay outside the gene matches. Germline assignment: CDR1 SGHVS and CDR2 FQNEAQ. The CDR3 extends over 14 amino acids. The covered CDR3 bases are TGTGCCAGCAGCCGCGGACAGGCCTACAATGAG. Amino acids: CASSRGQAYNE. The full CDR3 protein is CASSRGQAYNEQFF. The full variable domain, rest sourced from reference TRBV7-8 and TRBJ2-1, is GAGVSQSPRYKVAKRGQDVALRCDPISGHVSLFWYQQALGQGPEFLTYFQNEAQLDKSGLPSDRFFAERPEGSVSTLKIQRTQQEDSAVYLCASSRGQAYNEQFFGPGTRLTVL.